This record covers a single T cell receptor beta chain. This record belongs to a study of blood T cell repertoires in COVID-19. Authors' analysis steps: Nucleated cell number was recorded as an estimate derived from reference gene primer amplification. The repertoire was sequenced with immunoSEQ multiplex PCR; TCRdb's copy has only in-frame clones and lacks some. Clone size and V and J calls were adopted from that table, with D and trimming inferred from the DNA. The data hold under 200,000 clones, with around nine tenths observed a single time. The CDR3 covers 13 residues. Germline V gene lookup returns CDR1 MNHEY and CDR2 SVGAGI. V gave up 7 bases and J gave up 0 bases, with 10 bases separating them.

The sequence was obtained from a woman between 65 and 79 years old with COVID-19, enrolled during active disease. The chain couples TRBV6-5 to TRBJ2-7; no definite D call. Sequencing input: peripheral blood. The CDR3 sequence: CASISFPSYEQYF. The CDR3 coding sequence is TGTGCCAGCATTTCATTCCCCTCCTACGAGCAGTACTTC.